This TCR beta chain was observed in a study of blood T cell repertoires in COVID-19. The wider study: Italy, Spain and the United States were the sources of the convalescent and acute COVID-19 samples. In each case, the material was cDNA or gDNA derived from T cells, B-cell-depleted T cells, or PBMCs.

Looked up from germline, CDR1 is LNHDA and CDR2 is SQIVND (reference sequence). CDR3 length: 13 residues. The trim removed 9 bases at V and 9 bases at J, leaving 13 bases unmatched. In the authors' methods: Amplification with reference gene primers provided the estimates of nucleated cell counts. TCRdb's table, derived via immunoSEQ multiplex PCR, lists solely in-frame clones and lacks some. The DNA gave D and trimming, while V, J and clone size come from that table. In the table there are 150,000 to 200,000 clones, roughly 87% of which are singletons. Those enrolled in Seattle joined during active infection and were followed longitudinally afterward.

Sequencing was performed on peripheral blood. The gene calls are TRBV19 and TRBJ2-5; 7 positions match TRBD1. This receptor was identified in an older woman with COVID-19, enrolled during active disease. The CDR3 loop reads CASLDRVVRAQYF. CDR3 nucleotide sequence: TGTGCCAGCCTTGACAGGGTGGTCCGCGCCCAGTACTTC.